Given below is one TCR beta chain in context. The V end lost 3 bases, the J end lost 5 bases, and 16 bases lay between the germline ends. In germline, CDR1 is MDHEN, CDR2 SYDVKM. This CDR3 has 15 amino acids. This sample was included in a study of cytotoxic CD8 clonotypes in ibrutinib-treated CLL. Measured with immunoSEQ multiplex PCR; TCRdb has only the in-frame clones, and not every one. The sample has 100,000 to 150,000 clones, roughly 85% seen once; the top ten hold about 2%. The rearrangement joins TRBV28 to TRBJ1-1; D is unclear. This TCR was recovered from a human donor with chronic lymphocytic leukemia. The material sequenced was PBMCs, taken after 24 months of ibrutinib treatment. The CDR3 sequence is CASSFRTTIGTEAFF. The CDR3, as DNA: TGTGCCAGCAGTTTTCGGACCACAATAGGGACTGAAGCTTTCTTT.